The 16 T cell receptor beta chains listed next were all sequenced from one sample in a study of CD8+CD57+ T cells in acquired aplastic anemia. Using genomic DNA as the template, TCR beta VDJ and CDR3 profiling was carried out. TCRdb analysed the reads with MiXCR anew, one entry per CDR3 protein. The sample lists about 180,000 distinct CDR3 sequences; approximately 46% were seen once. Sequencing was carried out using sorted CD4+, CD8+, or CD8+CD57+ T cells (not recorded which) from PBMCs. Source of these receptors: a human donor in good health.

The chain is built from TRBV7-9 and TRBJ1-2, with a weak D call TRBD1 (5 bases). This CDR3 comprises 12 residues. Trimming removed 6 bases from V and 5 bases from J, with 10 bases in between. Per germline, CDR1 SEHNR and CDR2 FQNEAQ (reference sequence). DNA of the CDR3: TGTGCCAGCAGGCGGGACGTTTATGGCTACACCTTC. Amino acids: CASRRDVYGYTF.

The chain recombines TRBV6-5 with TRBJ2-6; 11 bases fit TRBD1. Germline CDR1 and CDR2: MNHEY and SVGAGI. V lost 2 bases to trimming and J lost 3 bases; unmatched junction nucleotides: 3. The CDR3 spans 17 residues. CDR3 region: CASSYRTGGVGANVLTF. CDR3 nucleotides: TGTGCCAGCAGTTACAGGACAGGGGGCGTTGGGGCCAACGTCCTGACTTTC.

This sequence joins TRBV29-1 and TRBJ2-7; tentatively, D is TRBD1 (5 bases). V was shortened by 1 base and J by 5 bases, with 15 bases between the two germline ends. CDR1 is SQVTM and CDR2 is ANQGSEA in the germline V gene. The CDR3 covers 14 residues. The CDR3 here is CSVEGSGRVDEQYF. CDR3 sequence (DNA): TGCAGCGTTGAAGGGTCAGGCAGGGTCGACGAGCAGTACTTC.

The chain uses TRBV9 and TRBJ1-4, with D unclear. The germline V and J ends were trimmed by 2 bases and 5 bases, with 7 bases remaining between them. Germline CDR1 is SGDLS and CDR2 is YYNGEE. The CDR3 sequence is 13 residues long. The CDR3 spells CASSVSLNEKLFF. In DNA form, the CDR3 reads TGTGCCAGCAGCGTTAGTCTAAATGAAAAACTGTTTTTT.

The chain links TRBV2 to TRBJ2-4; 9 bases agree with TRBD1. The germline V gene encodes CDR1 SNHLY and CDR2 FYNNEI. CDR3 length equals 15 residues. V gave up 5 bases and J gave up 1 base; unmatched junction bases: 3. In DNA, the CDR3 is TGTGCCAGCAGTATGGACAGGGGTGCCAAAAACATTCAGTACTTC. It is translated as CASSMDRGAKNIQYF.

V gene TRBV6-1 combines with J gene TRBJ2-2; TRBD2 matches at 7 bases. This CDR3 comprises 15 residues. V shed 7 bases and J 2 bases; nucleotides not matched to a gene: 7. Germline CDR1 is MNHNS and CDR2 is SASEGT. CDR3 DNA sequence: TGTGCCAGCATTCCTAGCGGAGCTAACACCGGGGAGCTGTTTTTT. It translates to CASIPSGANTGELFF.

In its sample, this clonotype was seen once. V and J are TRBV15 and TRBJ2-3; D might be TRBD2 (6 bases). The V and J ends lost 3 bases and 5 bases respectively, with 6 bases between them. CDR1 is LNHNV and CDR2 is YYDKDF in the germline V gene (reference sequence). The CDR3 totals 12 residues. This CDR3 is CATSRRGDTQYF. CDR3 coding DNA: TGTGCCACCAGCAGGCGGGGAGATACGCAGTATTTT.

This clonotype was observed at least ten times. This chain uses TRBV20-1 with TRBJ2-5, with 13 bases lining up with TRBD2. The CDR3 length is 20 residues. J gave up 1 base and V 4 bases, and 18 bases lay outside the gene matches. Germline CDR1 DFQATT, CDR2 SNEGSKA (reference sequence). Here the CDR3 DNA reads TGCAGTGCTAAGCCCCTTCGACTAGCGGGGGGAGCGATACCCCAAGAGACCCAGTACTTC. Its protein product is CSAKPLRLAGGAIPQETQYF.

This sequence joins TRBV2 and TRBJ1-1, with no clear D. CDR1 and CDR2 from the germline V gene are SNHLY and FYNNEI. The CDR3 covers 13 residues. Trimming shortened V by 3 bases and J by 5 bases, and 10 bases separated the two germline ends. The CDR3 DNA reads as TGTGCCAGCAGTGAGTTTGGATGGACTGAAGCTTTCTTT. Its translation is CASSEFGWTEAFF. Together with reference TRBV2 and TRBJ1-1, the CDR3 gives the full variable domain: EPEVTQTPSHQVTQMGQEVILRCVPISNHLYFYWYRQILGQKVEFLVSFYNNEISEKSEIFDDQFSVERPDGSNFTLKIRSTKLEDSAMYFCASSEFGWTEAFFGQGTRLTVV.

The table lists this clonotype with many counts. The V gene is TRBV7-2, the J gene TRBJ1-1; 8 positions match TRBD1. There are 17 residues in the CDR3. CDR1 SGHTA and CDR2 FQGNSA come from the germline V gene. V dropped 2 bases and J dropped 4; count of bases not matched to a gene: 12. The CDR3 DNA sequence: TGTGCCAGCAGCTTATCAGAGGACAGGGTTCGTCGCACTGAAGCTTTCTTT. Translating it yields CASSLSEDRVRRTEAFF.

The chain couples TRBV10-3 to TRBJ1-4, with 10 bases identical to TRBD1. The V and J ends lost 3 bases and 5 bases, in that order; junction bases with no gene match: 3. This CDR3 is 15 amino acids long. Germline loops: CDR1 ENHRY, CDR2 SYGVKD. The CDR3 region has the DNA TGTGCCATCAGTGATCCGGGACAGGGGAATGAAAAACTGTTTTTT. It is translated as CAISDPGQGNEKLFF.

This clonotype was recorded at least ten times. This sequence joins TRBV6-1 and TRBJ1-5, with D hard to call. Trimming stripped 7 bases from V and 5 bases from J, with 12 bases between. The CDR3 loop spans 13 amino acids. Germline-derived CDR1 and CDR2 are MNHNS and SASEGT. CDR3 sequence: CASTKEGYQPQHF. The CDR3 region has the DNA TGTGCCAGCACCAAAGAAGGTTATCAGCCCCAGCATTTT.

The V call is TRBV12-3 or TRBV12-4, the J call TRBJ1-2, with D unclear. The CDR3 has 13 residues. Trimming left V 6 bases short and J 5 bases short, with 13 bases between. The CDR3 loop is CASSPLPQYGYTF. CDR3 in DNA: TGTGCCAGCAGCCCCCTCCCGCAGTATGGCTACACCTTC.

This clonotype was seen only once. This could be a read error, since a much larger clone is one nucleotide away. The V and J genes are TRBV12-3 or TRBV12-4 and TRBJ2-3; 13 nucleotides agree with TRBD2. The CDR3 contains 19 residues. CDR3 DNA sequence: TGTGCCAGCAGTACTGGATACCGGACTAGCGGGAGTAGGTCAGATACGCGGTATTTT. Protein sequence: CASSTGYRTSGSRSDTRYF.

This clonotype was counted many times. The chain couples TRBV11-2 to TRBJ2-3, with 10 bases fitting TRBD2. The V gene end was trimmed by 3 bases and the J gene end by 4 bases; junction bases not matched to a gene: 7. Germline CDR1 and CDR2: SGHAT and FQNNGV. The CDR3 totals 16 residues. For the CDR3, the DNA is TGTGCCAGCAGCTTTCTAGCGGGAGCGAGTTCAGATACGCAGTATTTT. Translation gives CASSFLAGASSDTQYF. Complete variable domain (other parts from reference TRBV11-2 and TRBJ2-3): EAGVAQSPRYKIIEKRQSVAFWCNPISGHATLYWYQQILGQGPKLLIQFQNNGVVDDSQLPKDRFSAERLKGVDSTLKIQPAKLEDSAVYLCASSFLAGASSDTQYFGPGTRLTVL.

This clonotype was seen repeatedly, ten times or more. The CDR3 coding sequence is TGCGCCAGCAGCCTGGAAGGGAGGGGTGGTTCACCCCTCCACTTT. Protein product: CASSLEGRGGSPLHF. The genes are TRBV5-1 and TRBJ1-6, with D possibly matching TRBD1 (5 bases). This CDR3 has 15 residues. Germline assignment: CDR1 SGHRS and CDR2 YFSETQ. V gave up 4 bases and J gave up 9 bases, with 17 bases separating them.